This TCR beta chain was captured in a study of beta chain features in type 1 diabetes. Isolated RNA was reverse transcribed in full, so expressed TCRB transcripts were sequenced. Profiling relied on immunoSEQ multiplex PCR, and the TCRdb table lists in-frame clones only, not all of them. The sample gives about 360,000 clones, roughly an eighth of which show up once; 0.017% is in the top ten. Looked up from germline, CDR1 is MNHEY and CDR2 is SVGAGI. The CDR3 contains 16 residues. J lost 2 bases, V lost 0 bases, and 7 bases had no gene match. The sample taken for sequencing was naive CD4+ T cells from blood. The J gene is TRBJ2-7, the V gene TRBV6-5, with 7 positions matching TRBD1. The TCR originated in a man between 18 and 35 years old in good health. The CDR3 spells CASSYSRQGATYEQYF. CDR3 in DNA: TGTGCCAGCAGTTACTCGAGACAGGGCGCAACCTACGAGCAGTACTTC.